This T cell receptor (beta chain) appears in the sequencing data of a study of blood T cells in healthy people across ages. The V segment lost 6 bases and the J segment 9 bases; nucleotides outside the gene matches: 13. CDR3 size: 16 residues. Germline values: CDR1 MNHEY, CDR2 SVGEGT. Primers used in a second PCR of about 7 to 12 cycles were a sample-barcoded 5' primer and a J-beta primer mix. TCRdb independently ran MiXCR on the 5' RACE reads; one entry per CDR3 protein. Of around 1,500,000 distinct CDR3 sequences detected, 28% appear once; the ten largest clones hold 7.7%. This sequence was found in a woman in her twenties or thirties in good health. The chain has TRBV6-2 or TRBV6-3 and TRBJ2-1; TRBD2 aligns across 11 bases. The sequencing input was blood. The CDR3 DNA is TGTGCCAGCAGCTCAATTAGCGGGAGGGAGTTGGCTGAGCAGTTCTTC. The encoded protein is CASSSISGRELAEQFF.